This is a list of T cell receptor beta chains from one sample in a study of PD-1 blockade in classical Hodgkin lymphoma. Assay used: immunoSEQ multiplex PCR; TCRdb lists only in-frame clones, some missing. Of tens of thousands of clones in the sample, roughly 90% were seen once. Specimen: peripheral blood mononuclear cells (PBMCs), collected at baseline. The origin of the receptors is a human donor with classical Hodgkin lymphoma. The conserved cysteine and the conserved F or W are not part of the CDR3 here. The order of the fields is CDR3 protein, V gene, clone size. Some rows mark clone size as missing; the rest say once, few, many or name a class of expanded clone.

CDR3 protein: ASSPGPNLSTDTQY; V gene: TRBV28; clone size: -
CDR3 protein: ASSQGQYPTVDTEAF; V gene: TRBV18; clone size: once
CDR3 protein: SVGGGAGTEAF; V gene: TRBV29-1; clone size: -
CDR3 protein: ASSFTGSHEQY; V gene: TRBV13; clone size: -
CDR3 protein: SGKDRLNTEAF; V gene: TRBV29-1; clone size: -
CDR3 protein: ASSFLGQPQH; V gene: TRBV27; clone size: -
CDR3 protein: ASSSTRDPGGYT; V gene: TRBV5-5; clone size: -
CDR3 protein: ASSPKTSGDIQETQY; V gene: TRBV7-6; clone size: -
CDR3 protein: ASGFGTGELF; V gene: TRBV27; clone size: -
CDR3 protein: ASSIDRYGKNTEAF; V gene: TRBV19; clone size: -
CDR3 protein: ASTQGSRGGTDTQY; V gene: TRBV7-9; clone size: -
CDR3 protein: ASSPRPGVNQPQH; V gene: TRBV28; clone size: -
CDR3 protein: AWSGRRTDTQY; V gene: TRBV30; clone size: -
CDR3 protein: ASSQGSGRLGEQY; V gene: TRBV4-1; clone size: -
CDR3 protein: ASSPPLAGWGTDTQY; V gene: TRBV5-1; clone size: -
CDR3 protein: ASSYLADTQY; V gene: TRBV7-9; clone size: -
CDR3 protein: ASRKTGYEQY; V gene: TRBV6-6; clone size: -
CDR3 protein: ASSDLGTGAYEQY; V gene: TRBV6-1; clone size: once
CDR3 protein: ASSSWTANTEAF; V gene: TRBV7-2; clone size: few
CDR3 protein: ASSPRDRVEKLF; V gene: TRBV18; clone size: -
CDR3 protein: ASSLSGNQETQY; V gene: TRBV5-1; clone size: -
CDR3 protein: ASSPWTESTEAF; V gene: TRBV18; clone size: -
CDR3 protein: ASSLGGLLAYEQY; V gene: TRBV7-6; clone size: -
CDR3 protein: ASSRGVINEKLF; V gene: TRBV5-6; clone size: -
CDR3 protein: ASSNSGLAPYNEQF; V gene: TRBV19; clone size: -
CDR3 protein: ASSSDPGLGTEAF; V gene: TRBV10-1; clone size: -